What follows are 17 T cell receptor beta chains derived from one specimen sequenced in a study of cytomegalovirus exposure and HLA in healthy donors. PCR involved 60 Vbeta and 13 Jbeta primers. Sequenced by immunoSEQ multiplex PCR; TCRdb stores in-frame clones only, minus some. This sample's table has roughly 50,000 clones. Sequencing used PBMCs. Receptor source: a female donor in good health and CMV-seronegative.

The chain couples TRBV29-1 to TRBJ1-1; D gene ambiguous. CDR1 SQVTM and CDR2 ANQGSEA come from the germline V gene. V lost 1 base, J lost 0 bases, and 9 bases lay in between. The CDR3 extends over 14 amino acids. CDR3 sequence reads: CSVEVSGLNTEAFF. DNA of the CDR3: TGCAGCGTTGAAGTGTCAGGCCTGAACACTGAAGCTTTCTTT.

The chain employs TRBV2 and TRBJ2-7; D remains unclear. This CDR3 is 11 amino acids long. CDR1 is SNHLY and CDR2 is FYNNEI in the germline V gene. The V end lost 8 bases, the J end lost 4 bases, and 9 bases lay between the germline ends. CDR3 in amino acids: CASRLNYEQYF. The CDR3 DNA sequence: TGTGCCAGCCGACTGAATTACGAGCAGTACTTC.

The chain combines TRBV2 with TRBJ1-1, with 7 bases lining up with TRBD1. The CDR3 is made up of 16 amino acids. Looked up from germline, CDR1 is SNHLY and CDR2 is FYNNEI. Losses at the gene ends were 0 bases for V and 5 bases for J; bases not matched to a gene: 9. The CDR3 DNA is TGTGCCAGCAGTGAAGCCCATTGGACAGGTCGAACTGAAGCTTTCTTT. Residues: CASSEAHWTGRTEAFF. The full variable domain, completed using reference TRBV2 and TRBJ1-1, is EPEVTQTPSHQVTQMGQEVILRCVPISNHLYFYWYRQILGQKVEFLVSFYNNEISEKSEIFDDQFSVERPDGSNFTLKIRSTKLEDSAMYFCASSEAHWTGRTEAFFGQGTRLTVV.

The chain carries TRBV29-1 and TRBJ1-1, with 8 bases aligning to TRBD1. The length of the CDR3 is 13 residues. Germline V gene sequence: CDR1 SQVTM, CDR2 ANQGSEA. Trimming at V came to 7 bases and at J to 1 base, leaving 5 bases not matched to a gene. CDR3 nucleotide sequence: TGCAGCGGCGACAGGGGTGGGAACACTGAAGCTTTCTTT. Its translation: CSGDRGGNTEAFF.

CDR3 DNA sequence: TGTGCCAGCAGCCCCTTCCCCCGGGACTATCCCTACGAGCAGTACTTC. Protein: CASSPFPRDYPYEQYF. The chain recombines TRBV9 with TRBJ2-7; 7 nucleotides agree with TRBD2. Trimming removed 4 bases from V and 2 bases from J; junction bases left unmatched: 12. In germline, CDR1 is SGDLS, CDR2 YYNGEE. The CDR3 is made up of 16 amino acids.

The chain links TRBV11-2 to TRBJ2-3; 8 nucleotides match TRBD1. The V gene's germline CDR1 is SGHAT and CDR2 FQNNGV. This CDR3 comprises 15 residues. The J segment lost 4 bases and the V segment lost 5 bases, leaving 8 bases of the junction unmatched. CDR3 sequence: CASSARTGISDTQYF. In DNA form, the CDR3 reads TGTGCCAGCAGCGCCCGGACAGGGATTTCAGATACGCAGTATTTT.

The rearrangement joins TRBV6-5 to TRBJ1-5; unclear D gene. The CDR3 length is 13 residues. Per the germline V gene, CDR1 is MNHEY and CDR2 is SVGAGI. V lost 0 bases to trimming and J lost 4 bases, with 4 bases between them. This CDR3 is CASSYSANQPQHF. DNA for the CDR3: TGTGCCAGCAGTTACTCCGCGAATCAGCCCCAGCATTTT.

Written as DNA, the CDR3 is TGTGCCAGTAGGTGGACAGGGGTCAGCTACGAGCAGTACTTC. Translated: CASRWTGVSYEQYF. The chain employs TRBV19 and TRBJ2-7, with 9 bases that match TRBD1. Losses at the gene ends were 6 bases for V and 3 bases for J; bases not matched to a gene: 6. This CDR3 spans 14 amino acids. CDR1 and CDR2 (germline): LNHDA, SQIVND (reference sequence).

The chain couples TRBV29-1 to TRBJ1-1; D not resolved. Germline V CDR1 and CDR2: SQVTM, ANQGSEA. Trimming pared 7 bases from V and 1 base from J, leaving 10 bases between. The CDR3 contains 12 residues. CDR3 DNA sequence: TGCAGCGCCGGAGGAGGGAACACTGAAGCTTTCTTT. This translates into CSAGGGNTEAFF.

The chain carries TRBV9 and TRBJ2-3; D ambiguous. This CDR3 comprises 12 residues. With 3 bases removed from V and 2 bases from J, the gap between germline ends came to 4 bases. Germline CDR1 and CDR2: SGDLS and YYNGEE. CDR3 sequence (DNA): TGTGCCAGCAGCGACACCACAGATACGCAGTATTTT. Its protein is CASSDTTDTQYF.

V usage is TRBV19 and J usage is TRBJ1-1, with TRBD1 matching 8 bases. V trimming: 6 bases; J trimming: 1 base; junction bases outside the gene matches: 7. CDR1 is LNHDA and CDR2 is SQIVND in the germline V gene (reference sequence). The CDR3 contains 15 residues. This chain's CDR3 is CASRADRAPNTEAFF. Written as DNA, the CDR3 is TGTGCCAGTAGGGCGGACAGGGCCCCGAACACTGAAGCTTTCTTT.

Turning to this clone: Because it lacks the conserved phenylalanine or tryptophan at the end, this CDR3 is likely a read error. V is TRBV5-6 and J is TRBJ2-7; no definite D call. The CDR3 contains 14 residues. Germline V gene lookup returns CDR1 SGHDT and CDR2 YYEEEE. Trimming removed 2 bases from V and 3 bases from J, with 12 bases in between. The CDR3 nucleotides are TGTGCCAGCAGCTTCCGACGGGTAAGCTACGAGCAGTACCTC. Residues: CASSFRRVSYEQYL.

The CDR3 nucleotides read TGCGCCAGCAGCTTGGATTCAGGGGGCACATACGAGCAGTACTTC. Residues: CASSLDSGGTYEQYF. This chain uses TRBV5-1 with TRBJ2-7, with 8 bases lining up with TRBD1. V trimming: 0 bases; J trimming: 4 bases; junction bases outside the gene matches: 6. CDR3 length: 15 amino acids. Germline V lookup: CDR1 SGHRS, CDR2 YFSETQ.

The chain uses TRBV6-5 and TRBJ1-1; TRBD1 agrees at 7 bases. Germline CDR1 is MNHEY and CDR2 is SVGAGI. J gave up 1 base and V 5 bases, and 7 bases lay outside the gene matches. CDR3 length: 15 amino acids. CDR3 coding DNA: TGTGCCAGCAGTCGATGGGACAGTTCGAACACTGAAGCTTTCTTT. Protein sequence: CASSRWDSSNTEAFF.

This chain connects TRBV6-1 to TRBJ2-7; 8 bases are a match to TRBD1. The CDR3 spans 15 residues. The germline V gene encodes CDR1 MNHNS and CDR2 SASEGT. V was clipped by 4 bases and J by 5 bases; unmatched bases: 10. The CDR3 sequence: CASSVDRQGRHEQYF. The CDR3 DNA follows: TGTGCCAGCAGTGTGGACCGACAGGGGAGGCACGAGCAGTACTTC.

V is TRBV20-1 and J is TRBJ1-1; the D gene is possibly TRBD1 (6 bases). Germline CDR1 is DFQATT and CDR2 is SNEGSKA (reference sequence). V lost 6 bases to trimming and J lost 6 bases, with 11 bases between them. This CDR3 contains 11 residues. In DNA, the CDR3 is TGCAGTGCCAGGGAGGGGGCTGAAGCTTTCTTT. This sequence encodes CSAREGAEAFF.

This sequence joins TRBV4-1 and TRBJ2-7, with 7 bases lining up with TRBD2. This CDR3 has 16 residues. Looked up from germline, CDR1 is MGHRA and CDR2 is YSYEKL. V dropped 2 bases and J dropped 2; count of bases not matched to a gene: 9. In DNA, the CDR3 is TGCGCCAGCAGCCAACTGCCAGCGGGAAGCCCCTACGAGCAGTACTTC. Its protein product is CASSQLPAGSPYEQYF.